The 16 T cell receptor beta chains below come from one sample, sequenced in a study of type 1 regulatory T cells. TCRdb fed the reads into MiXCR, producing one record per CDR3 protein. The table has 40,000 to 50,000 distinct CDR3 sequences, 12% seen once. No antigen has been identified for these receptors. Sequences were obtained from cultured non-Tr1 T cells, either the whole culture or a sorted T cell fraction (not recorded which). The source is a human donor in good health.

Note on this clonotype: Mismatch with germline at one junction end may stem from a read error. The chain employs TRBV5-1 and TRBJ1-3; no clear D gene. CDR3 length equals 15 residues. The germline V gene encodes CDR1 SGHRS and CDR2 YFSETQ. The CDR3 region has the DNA TGCGCCAGCAGCTCGGACGGAGCCTCTAGAAACACCATATATTTT. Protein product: CASSSDGASRNTIYF.

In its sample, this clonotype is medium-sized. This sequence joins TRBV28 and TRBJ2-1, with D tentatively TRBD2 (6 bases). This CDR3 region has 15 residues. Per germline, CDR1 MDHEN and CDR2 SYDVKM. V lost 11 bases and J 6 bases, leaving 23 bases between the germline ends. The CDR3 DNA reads TGTGCCGGGGCGAGTTCAGGGCTGGGGGGCAATGAGCAGTTCTTC. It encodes CAGASSGLGGNEQFF. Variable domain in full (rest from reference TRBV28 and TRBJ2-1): DVKVTQSSRYLVKRTGEKVFLECVQDMDHENMFWYRQDPGLGLRLIYFSYDVKMKEKGDIPEGYSVSREKKERFSLILESASTNQTSMYLCAGASSGLGGNEQFFGPGTRLTVL.

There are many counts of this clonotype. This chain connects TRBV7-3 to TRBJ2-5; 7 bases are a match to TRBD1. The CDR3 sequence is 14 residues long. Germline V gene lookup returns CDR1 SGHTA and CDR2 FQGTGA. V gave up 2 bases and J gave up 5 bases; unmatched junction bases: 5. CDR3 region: CASSLQGGAETQYF. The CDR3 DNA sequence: TGTGCCAGCAGCTTACAAGGGGGCGCGGAGACCCAGTACTTC.

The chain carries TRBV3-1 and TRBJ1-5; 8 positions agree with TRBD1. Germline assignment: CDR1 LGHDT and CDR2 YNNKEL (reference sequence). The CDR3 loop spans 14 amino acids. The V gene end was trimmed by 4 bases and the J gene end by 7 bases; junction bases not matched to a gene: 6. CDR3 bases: TGTGCCAGCAGCCCTAACAGGGGGAGCCAGCCCCAGCATTTT. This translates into CASSPNRGSQPQHF.

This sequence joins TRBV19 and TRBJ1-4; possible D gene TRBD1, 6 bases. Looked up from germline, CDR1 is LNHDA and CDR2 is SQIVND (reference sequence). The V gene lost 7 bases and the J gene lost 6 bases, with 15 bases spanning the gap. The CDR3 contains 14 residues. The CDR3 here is CASKPAPGDEKLFF. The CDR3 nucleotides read TGTGCCAGTAAACCCGCCCCAGGGGATGAAAAACTGTTTTTT.

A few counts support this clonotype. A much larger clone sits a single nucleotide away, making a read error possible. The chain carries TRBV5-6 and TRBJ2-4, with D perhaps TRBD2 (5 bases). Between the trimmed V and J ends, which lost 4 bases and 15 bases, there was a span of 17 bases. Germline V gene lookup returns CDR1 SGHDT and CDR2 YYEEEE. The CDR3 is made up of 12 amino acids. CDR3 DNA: TGTGCCAGCAGCAGGACCCCGGGGATCAGGTACTTC. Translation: CASSRTPGIRYF.

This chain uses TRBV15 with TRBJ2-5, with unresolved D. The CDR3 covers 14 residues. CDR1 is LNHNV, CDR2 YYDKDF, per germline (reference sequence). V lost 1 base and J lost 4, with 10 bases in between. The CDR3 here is CATSRASMGETQYF. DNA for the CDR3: TGTGCCACCAGCAGAGCCAGTATGGGAGAGACCCAGTACTTC.

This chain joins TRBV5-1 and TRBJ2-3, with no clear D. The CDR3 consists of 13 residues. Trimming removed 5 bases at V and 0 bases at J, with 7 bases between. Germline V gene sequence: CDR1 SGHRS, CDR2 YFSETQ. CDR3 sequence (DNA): TGCGCCAGCAGGGGAACCAGCACAGATACGCAGTATTTT. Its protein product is CASRGTSTDTQYF. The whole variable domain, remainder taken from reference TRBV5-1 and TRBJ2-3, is KAGVTQTPRYLIKTRGQQVTLSCSPISGHRSVSWYQQTPGQGLQFLFEYFSETQRNKGNFPGRFSGRQFSNSRSEMNVSTLELGDSALYLCASRGTSTDTQYFGPGTRLTVL.

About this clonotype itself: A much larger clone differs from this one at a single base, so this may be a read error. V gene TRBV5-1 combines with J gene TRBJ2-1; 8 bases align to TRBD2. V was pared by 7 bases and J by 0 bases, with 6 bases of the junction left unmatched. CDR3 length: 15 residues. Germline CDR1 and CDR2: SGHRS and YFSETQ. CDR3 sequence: CASGLSGTSYNEQFF. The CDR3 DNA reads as TGCGCCAGCGGTCTTAGCGGGACCTCCTACAATGAGCAGTTCTTC.

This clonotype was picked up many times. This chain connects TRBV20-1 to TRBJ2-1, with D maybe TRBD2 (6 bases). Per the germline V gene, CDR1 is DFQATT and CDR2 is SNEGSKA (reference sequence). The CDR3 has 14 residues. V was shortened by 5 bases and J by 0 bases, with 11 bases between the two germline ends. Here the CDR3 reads CSAPREVSYNEQFF. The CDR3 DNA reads TGCAGTGCTCCGAGGGAGGTCTCCTACAATGAGCAGTTCTTC.

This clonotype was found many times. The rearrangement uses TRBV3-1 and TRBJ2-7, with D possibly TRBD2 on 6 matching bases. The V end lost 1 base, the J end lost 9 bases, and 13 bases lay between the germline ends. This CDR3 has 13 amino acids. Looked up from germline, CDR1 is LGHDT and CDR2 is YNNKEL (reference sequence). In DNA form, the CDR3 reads TGTGCCAGCAGCCAAGCGGGAGTTCAGAGGCAGTACTTC. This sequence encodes CASSQAGVQRQYF.

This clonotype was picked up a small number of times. The CDR3 nucleotides read TGCAGTGCTAGGGGACAGGTCTTTAAGTACGAGCAGTACTTC. Translating it yields CSARGQVFKYEQYF. This chain uses TRBV20-1 with TRBJ2-7; 8 nucleotides agree with TRBD1. The length of the CDR3 is 14 residues. The germline V gene has CDR1 DFQATT and CDR2 SNEGSKA (reference sequence). J was trimmed by 4 bases and V by 3 bases; bases with no gene match: 8.

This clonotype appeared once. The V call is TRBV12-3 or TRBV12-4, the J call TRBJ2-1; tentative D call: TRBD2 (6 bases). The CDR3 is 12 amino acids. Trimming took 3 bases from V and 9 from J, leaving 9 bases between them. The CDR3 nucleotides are TGTGCCAGCAGTTTGTCACTAGCTGAGCAGTTCTTC. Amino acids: CASSLSLAEQFF.

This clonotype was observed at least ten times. CDR3 amino acids: CASRRQGVEGYTF. The CDR3 DNA is TGTGCCAGCAGGAGACAGGGCGTGGAAGGCTACACCTTC. This rearrangement joins TRBV7-2 to TRBJ1-2; TRBD1 aligns across 7 bases. The ends lost 6 bases at V and 8 bases at J; junction bases unmatched: 9. The CDR3 consists of 13 residues. In germline, CDR1 is SGHTA, CDR2 FQGNSA.

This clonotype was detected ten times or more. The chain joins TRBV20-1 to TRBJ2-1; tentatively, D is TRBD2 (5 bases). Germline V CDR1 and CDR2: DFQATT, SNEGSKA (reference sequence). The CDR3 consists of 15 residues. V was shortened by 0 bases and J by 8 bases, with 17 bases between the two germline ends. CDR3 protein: CSARDGGLPKDEQFF. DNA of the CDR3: TGCAGTGCTAGAGATGGCGGGCTCCCTAAGGATGAGCAGTTCTTC.

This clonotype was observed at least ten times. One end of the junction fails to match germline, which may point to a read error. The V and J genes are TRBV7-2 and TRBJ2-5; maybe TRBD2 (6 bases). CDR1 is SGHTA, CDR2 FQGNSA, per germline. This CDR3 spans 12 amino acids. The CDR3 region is CASSSGDSPKGF. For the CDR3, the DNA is TGTGCCAGCAGCTCTGGGGACTCCCCGAAGGGGTTC.